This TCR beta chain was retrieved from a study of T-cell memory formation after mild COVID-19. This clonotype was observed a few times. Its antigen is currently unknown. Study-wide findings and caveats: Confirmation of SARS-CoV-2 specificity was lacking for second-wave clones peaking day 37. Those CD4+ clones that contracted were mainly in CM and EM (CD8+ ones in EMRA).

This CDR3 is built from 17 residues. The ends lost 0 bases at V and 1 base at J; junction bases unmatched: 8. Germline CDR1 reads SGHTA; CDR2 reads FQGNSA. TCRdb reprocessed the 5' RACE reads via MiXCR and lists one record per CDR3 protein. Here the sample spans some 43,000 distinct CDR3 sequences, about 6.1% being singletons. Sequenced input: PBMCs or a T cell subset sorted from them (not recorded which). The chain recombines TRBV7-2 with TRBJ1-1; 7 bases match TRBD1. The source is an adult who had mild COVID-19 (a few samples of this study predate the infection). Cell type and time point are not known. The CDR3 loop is CASSLAPQGIGNTEAFF. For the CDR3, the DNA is TGTGCCAGCAGCTTAGCCCCACAGGGGATTGGGAACACTGAAGCTTTCTTT.